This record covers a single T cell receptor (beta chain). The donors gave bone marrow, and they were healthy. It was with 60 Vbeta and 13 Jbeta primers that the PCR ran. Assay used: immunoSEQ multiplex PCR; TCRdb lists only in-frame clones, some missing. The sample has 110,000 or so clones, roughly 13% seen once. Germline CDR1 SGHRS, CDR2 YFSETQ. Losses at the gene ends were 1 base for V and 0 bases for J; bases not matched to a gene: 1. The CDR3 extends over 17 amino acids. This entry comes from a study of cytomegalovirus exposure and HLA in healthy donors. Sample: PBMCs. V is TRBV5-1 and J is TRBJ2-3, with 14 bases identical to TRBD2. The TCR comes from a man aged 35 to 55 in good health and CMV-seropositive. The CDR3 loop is CASSLRLAGGSTDTQYF. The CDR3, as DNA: TGCGCCAGCAGCTTGCGACTAGCGGGAGGGAGCACAGATACGCAGTATTTT.